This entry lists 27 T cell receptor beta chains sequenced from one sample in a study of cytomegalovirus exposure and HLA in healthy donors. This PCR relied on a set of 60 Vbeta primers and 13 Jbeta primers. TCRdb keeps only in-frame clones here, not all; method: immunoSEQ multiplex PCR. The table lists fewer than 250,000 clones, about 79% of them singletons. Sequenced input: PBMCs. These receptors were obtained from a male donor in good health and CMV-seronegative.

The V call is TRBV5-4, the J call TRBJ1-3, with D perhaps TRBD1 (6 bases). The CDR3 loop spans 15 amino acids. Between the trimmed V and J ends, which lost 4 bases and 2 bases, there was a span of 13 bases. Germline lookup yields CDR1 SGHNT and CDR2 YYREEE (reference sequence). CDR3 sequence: CASSPQGMTGNTIYF. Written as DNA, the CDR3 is TGTGCCAGCAGCCCACAGGGTATGACTGGAAACACCATATATTTT.

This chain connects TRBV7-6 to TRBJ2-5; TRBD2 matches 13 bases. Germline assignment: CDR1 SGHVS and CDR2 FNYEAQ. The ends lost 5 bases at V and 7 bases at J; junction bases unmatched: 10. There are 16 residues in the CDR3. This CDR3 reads CASSTRGTSGVGTQYF. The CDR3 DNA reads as TGTGCCAGCAGCACTAGAGGGACTAGCGGGGTAGGGACCCAGTACTTC.

This chain's CDR3 is CASTPGQGLYGYTF. In DNA form, the CDR3 reads TGTGCCAGTACCCCAGGACAGGGCCTCTATGGCTACACCTTC. The chain is built from TRBV25-1 and TRBJ1-2; 8 bases agree with TRBD1. V was clipped by 9 bases and J by 4 bases; unmatched bases: 10. There are 14 residues in the CDR3. Germline CDR1 and CDR2: MGHDK and SYGVNS.

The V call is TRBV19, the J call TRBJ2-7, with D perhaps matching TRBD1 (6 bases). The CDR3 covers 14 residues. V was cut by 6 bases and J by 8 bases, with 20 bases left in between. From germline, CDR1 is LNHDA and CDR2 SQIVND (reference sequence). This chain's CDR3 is CASSSQGKGSKQYF. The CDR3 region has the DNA TGTGCCAGTAGCTCACAGGGTAAGGGTAGTAAGCAGTACTTC.

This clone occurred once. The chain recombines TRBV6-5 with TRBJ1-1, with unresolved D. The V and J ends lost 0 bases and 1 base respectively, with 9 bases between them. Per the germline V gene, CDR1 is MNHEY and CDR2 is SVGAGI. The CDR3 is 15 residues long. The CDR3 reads CASSYSEVGNTEAFF. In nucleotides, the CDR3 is TGTGCCAGCAGTTACTCGGAGGTGGGGAACACTGAAGCTTTCTTT.

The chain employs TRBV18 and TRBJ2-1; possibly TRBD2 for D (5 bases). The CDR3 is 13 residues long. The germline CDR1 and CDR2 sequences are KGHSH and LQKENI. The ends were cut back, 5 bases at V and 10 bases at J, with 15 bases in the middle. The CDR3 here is CASSYGNSGEQFF. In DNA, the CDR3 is TGTGCCAGCTCATACGGGAATAGTGGAGAGCAGTTCTTC.

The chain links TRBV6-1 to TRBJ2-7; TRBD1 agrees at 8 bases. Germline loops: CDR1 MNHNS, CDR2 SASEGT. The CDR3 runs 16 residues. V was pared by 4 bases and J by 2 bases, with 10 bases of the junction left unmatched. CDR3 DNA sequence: TGTGCCAGCAGTGGACCCCAGGACAGGGTAGCCTACGAGCAGTACTTC. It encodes CASSGPQDRVAYEQYF.

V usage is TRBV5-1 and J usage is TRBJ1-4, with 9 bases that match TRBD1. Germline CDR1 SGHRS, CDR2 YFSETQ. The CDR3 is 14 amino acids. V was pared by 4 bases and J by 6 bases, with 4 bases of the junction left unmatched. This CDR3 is CASSAGQGDEKLFF. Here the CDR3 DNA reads TGCGCCAGCAGCGCGGGACAGGGTGATGAAAAACTGTTTTTT.

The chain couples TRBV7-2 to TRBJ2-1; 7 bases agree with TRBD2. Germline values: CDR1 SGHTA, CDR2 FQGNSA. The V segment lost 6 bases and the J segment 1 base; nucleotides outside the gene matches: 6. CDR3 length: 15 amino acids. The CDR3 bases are TGTGCCAGCAGGACCGGGGGGATTTCCTACAATGAGCAGTTCTTC. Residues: CASRTGGISYNEQFF.

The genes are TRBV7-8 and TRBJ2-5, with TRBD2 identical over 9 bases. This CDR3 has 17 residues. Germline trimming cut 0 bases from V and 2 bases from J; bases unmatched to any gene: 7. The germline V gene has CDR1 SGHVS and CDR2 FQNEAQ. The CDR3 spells CASSLADLAGRQETQYF. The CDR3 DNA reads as TGTGCCAGCAGCTTAGCCGACCTAGCGGGGCGTCAAGAGACCCAGTACTTC. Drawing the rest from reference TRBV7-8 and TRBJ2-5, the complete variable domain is GAGVSQSPRYKVAKRGQDVALRCDPISGHVSLFWYQQALGQGPEFLTYFQNEAQLDKSGLPSDRFFAERPEGSVSTLKIQRTQQEDSAVYLCASSLADLAGRQETQYFGPGTRLLVL.

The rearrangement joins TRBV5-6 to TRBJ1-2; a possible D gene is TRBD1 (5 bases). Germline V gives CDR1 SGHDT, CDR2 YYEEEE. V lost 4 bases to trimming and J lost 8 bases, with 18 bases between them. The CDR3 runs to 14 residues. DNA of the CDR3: TGTGCCAGCAGCCCCAGGGCCTCTACCGGAGGCTACACCTTC. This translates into CASSPRASTGGYTF.

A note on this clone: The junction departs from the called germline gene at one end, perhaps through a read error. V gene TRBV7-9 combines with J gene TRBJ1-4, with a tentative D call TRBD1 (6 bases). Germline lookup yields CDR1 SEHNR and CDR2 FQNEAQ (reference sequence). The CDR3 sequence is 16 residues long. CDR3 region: CSSSLTAGATNEKLFF. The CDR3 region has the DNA TGTTCCAGCAGCTTAACCGCAGGGGCAACTAATGAAAAACTGTTTTTT.

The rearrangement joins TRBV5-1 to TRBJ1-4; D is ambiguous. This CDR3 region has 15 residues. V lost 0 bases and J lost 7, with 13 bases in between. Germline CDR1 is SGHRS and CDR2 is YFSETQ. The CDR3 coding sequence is TGCGCCAGCAGCTTGGGTGCGGGCTCCGGTGAAAAACTGTTTTTT. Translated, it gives CASSLGAGSGEKLFF. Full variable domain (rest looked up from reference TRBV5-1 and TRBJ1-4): KAGVTQTPRYLIKTRGQQVTLSCSPISGHRSVSWYQQTPGQGLQFLFEYFSETQRNKGNFPGRFSGRQFSNSRSEMNVSTLELGDSALYLCASSLGAGSGEKLFFGSGTQLSVL.

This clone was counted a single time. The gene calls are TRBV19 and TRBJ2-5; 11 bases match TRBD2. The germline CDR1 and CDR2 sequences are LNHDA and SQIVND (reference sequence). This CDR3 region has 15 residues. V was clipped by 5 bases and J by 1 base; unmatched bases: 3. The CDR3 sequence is CASSSSGGFQETQYF. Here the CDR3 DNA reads TGTGCCAGTAGTTCTAGCGGGGGGTTCCAAGAGACCCAGTACTTC. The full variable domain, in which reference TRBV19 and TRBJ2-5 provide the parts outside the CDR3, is DGGITQSPKYLFRKEGQNVTLSCEQNLNHDAMYWYRQDPGQGLRLIYYSQIVNDFQKGDIAEGYSVSREKKESFPLTVTSAQKNPTAFYLCASSSSGGFQETQYFGPGTRLLVL.

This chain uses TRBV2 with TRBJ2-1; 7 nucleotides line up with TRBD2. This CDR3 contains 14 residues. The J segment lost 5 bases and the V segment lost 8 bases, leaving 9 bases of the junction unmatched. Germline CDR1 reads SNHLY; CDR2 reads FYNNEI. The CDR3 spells CASHWRETHNEQFF. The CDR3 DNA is TGTGCCAGCCATTGGCGGGAGACCCACAATGAGCAGTTCTTC.

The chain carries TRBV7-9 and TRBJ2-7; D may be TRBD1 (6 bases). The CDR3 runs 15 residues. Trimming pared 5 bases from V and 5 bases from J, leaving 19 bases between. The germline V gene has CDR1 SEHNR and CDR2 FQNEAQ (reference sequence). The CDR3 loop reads CASSADRIWVDEQYF. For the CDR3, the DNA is TGTGCCAGCAGCGCCGACAGGATATGGGTAGACGAGCAGTACTTC.

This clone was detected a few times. The CDR3 reads CASRGTGGGTEAFF. The CDR3 DNA reads as TGTGCCAGCAGAGGGACAGGGGGGGGCACTGAAGCTTTCTTT. The genes are TRBV25-1 and TRBJ1-1, with TRBD1 matching 11 bases. After removal of 6 bases from V and 4 bases from J, the junction contained 4 bases not matched to a gene. CDR1 MGHDK and CDR2 SYGVNS come from the germline V gene. The CDR3 extends over 14 amino acids.

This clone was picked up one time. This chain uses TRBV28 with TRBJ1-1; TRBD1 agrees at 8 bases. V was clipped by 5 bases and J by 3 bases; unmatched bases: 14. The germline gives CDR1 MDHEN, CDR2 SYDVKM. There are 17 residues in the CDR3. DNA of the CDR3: TGTGCCAGCAGTAGCCTTGGGACAGGCGCGGGGGACACTGAAGCTTTCTTT. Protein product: CASSSLGTGAGDTEAFF.

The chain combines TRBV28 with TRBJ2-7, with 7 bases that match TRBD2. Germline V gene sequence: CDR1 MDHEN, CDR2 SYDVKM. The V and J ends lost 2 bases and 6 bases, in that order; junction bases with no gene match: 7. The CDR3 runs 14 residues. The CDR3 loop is CASSLAGVGFEQYF. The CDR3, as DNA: TGTGCCAGCAGTTTAGCGGGAGTCGGGTTCGAGCAGTACTTC.

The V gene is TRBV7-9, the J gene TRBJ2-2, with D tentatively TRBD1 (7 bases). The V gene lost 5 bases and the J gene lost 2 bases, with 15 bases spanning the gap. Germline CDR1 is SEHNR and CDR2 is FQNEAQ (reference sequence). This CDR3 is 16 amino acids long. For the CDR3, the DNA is TGTGCCAGCAGCGGAGGGGCAGGGGGTAACACCGGGGAGCTGTTTTTT. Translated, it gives CASSGGAGGNTGELFF.

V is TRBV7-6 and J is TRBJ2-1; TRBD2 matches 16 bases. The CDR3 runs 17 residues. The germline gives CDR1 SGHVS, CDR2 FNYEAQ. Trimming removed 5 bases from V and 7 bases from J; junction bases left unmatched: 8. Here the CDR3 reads CASSPGTSGGARNEQFF. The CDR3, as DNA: TGTGCCAGCAGCCCTGGGACTAGCGGGGGGGCGAGAAATGAGCAGTTCTTC. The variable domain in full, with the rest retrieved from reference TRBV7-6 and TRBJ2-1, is GAGVSQSPRYKVTKRGQDVALRCDPISGHVSLYWYRQALGQGPEFLTYFNYEAQQDKSGLPNDRFSAERPEGSISTLTIQRTEQRDSAMYRCASSPGTSGGARNEQFFGPGTRLTVL.

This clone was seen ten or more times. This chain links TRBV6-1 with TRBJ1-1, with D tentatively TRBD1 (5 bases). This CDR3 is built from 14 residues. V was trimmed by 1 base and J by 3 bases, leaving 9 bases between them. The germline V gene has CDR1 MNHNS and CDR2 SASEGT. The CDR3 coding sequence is TGTGCCAGCAGTGAAGAACAGGAATACACTGAAGCTTTCTTT. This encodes CASSEEQEYTEAFF.

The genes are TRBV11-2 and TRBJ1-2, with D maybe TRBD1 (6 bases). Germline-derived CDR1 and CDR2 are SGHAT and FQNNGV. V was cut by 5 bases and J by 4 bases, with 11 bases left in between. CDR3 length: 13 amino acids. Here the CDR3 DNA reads TGTGCCAGCAGCGGACCGGACAGCTATGGCTACACCTTC. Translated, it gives CASSGPDSYGYTF.

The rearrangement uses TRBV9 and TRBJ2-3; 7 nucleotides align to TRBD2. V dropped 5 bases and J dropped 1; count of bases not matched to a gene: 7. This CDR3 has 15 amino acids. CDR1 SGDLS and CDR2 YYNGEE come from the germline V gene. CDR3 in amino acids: CASRSGGSGTDTQYF. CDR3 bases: TGTGCCAGCAGGTCGGGGGGTTCTGGCACAGATACGCAGTATTTT.

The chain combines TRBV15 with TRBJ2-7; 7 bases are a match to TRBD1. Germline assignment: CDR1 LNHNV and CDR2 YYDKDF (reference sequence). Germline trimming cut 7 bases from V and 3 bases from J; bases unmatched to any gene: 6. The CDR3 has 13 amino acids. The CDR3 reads CATTSQGNYEQYF. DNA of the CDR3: TGTGCCACCACCTCACAGGGGAACTACGAGCAGTACTTC.

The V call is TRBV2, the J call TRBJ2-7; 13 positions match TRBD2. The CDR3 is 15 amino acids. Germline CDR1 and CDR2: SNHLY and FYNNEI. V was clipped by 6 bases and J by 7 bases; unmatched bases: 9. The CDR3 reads CASSALAGGLGEQYF. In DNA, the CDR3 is TGTGCCAGCAGCGCACTAGCGGGAGGGCTAGGAGAGCAGTACTTC.

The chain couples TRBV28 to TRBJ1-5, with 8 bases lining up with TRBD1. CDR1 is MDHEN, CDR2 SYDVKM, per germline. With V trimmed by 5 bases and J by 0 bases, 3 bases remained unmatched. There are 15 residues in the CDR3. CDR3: CASSLQGGSNQPQHF. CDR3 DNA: TGTGCCAGCAGTCTACAGGGGGGTAGCAATCAGCCCCAGCATTTT.